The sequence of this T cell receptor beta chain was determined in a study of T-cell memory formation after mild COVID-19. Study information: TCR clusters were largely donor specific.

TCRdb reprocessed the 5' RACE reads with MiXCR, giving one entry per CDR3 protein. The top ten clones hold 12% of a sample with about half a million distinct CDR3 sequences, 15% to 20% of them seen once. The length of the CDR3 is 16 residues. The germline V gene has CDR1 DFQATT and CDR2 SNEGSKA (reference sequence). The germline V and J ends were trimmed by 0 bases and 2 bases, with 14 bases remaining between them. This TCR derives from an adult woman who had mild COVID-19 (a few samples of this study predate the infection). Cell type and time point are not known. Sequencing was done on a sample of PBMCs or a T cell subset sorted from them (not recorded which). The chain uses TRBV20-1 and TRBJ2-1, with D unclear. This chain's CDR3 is CSARDLSESAYNEQFF. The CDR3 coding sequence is TGCAGTGCTAGAGATTTGTCGGAGTCGGCCTACAATGAGCAGTTCTTC.